These 11 T cell receptor beta chains came from one sample sequenced in a study of cytomegalovirus exposure and HLA in healthy donors. TCRdb keeps only in-frame clones here, not all; method: immunoSEQ multiplex PCR. Of around 90,000 clones detected, approximately 84% appear once; the ten largest clones hold around 10%. Sequenced material: PBMCs. All receptors come from a woman aged 18-35 years in good health and CMV-seropositive.

This clone was seen just once. The gene calls are TRBV6-1 and TRBJ1-2, with D possibly matching TRBD1 (6 bases). Germline assignment: CDR1 MNHNS and CDR2 SASEGT. V shed 7 bases and J shed 6 bases, with 15 bases lying between them. The CDR3 totals 13 residues. The CDR3 is CASKSLDSNGYTF. The CDR3 DNA reads as TGTGCCAGCAAGTCGTTGGACAGCAATGGCTACACCTTC.

CDR3 sequence (DNA): TGTGCCAGCAGTCCACAGGGGGGGGGTGGCTACACCTTC. This codes for CASSPQGGGGYTF. The chain combines TRBV6-5 with TRBJ1-2; TRBD1 agrees at 8 bases. The germline CDR1 and CDR2 sequences are MNHEY and SVGAGI. CDR3 length equals 13 residues. V lost 5 bases and J lost 7; bases outside the gene matches: 6.

The chain is built from TRBV5-8 and TRBJ2-5; 7 nucleotides line up with TRBD1. Per germline, CDR1 SGHTS and CDR2 YDEGEE. V gave up 4 bases and J gave up 4 bases; unmatched junction bases: 7. CDR3 size: 14 residues. In DNA form, the CDR3 reads TGTGCCAGCAGCCTAGGACAGGAGGCAGAGACCCAGTACTTC. Translation: CASSLGQEAETQYF.

About this clone: Germline is not matched at one junction end, which may reflect a read error. The CDR3 DNA reads as TGTGCCAGCAGCTTACGGGGGAGCAATCGGCCCCAGCATTTT. It specifies CASSLRGSNRPQHF. This chain joins TRBV11-3 and TRBJ1-5; TRBD1 is a possible D gene (5 bases). Per the germline V gene, CDR1 is SGHNT and CDR2 is YENEEA. The CDR3 extends over 14 amino acids.

This clone was detected a few times. The rearrangement joins TRBV11-2 to TRBJ1-1, with D uncertain. Germline-derived CDR1 and CDR2 are SGHAT and FQNNGV. The CDR3 runs 14 residues. V was trimmed by 2 bases and J by 3 bases, leaving 10 bases between them. CDR3: CASSLQGLYTEAFF. CDR3 bases: TGTGCCAGCAGCTTACAAGGACTGTACACTGAAGCTTTCTTT.

The rearrangement joins TRBV6-5 to TRBJ2-5, with D perhaps TRBD1 (5 bases). V lost 2 bases and J lost 1, with 8 bases in between. Germline V lookup: CDR1 MNHEY, CDR2 SVGAGI. The CDR3 length is 14 residues. As DNA, the CDR3 is TGTGCCAGCAGTTACGGAACAGGCCAAGAGACCCAGTACTTC. Translated, it gives CASSYGTGQETQYF.

V is TRBV28 and J is TRBJ2-3; the D gene is possibly TRBD2 (6 bases). The CDR3 is 18 residues long. The V gene's germline CDR1 is MDHEN and CDR2 SYDVKM. V dropped 1 base and J dropped 2 bases, with 19 bases sitting between them. The CDR3 DNA reads as TGTGCCAGCAGTTTATTATGGGGTGGGGGGACGTCCACAGATACGCAGTATTTT. Translated: CASSLLWGGGTSTDTQYF.

The chain joins TRBV28 to TRBJ1-3, with D perhaps matching TRBD1 (5 bases). Trimming removed 3 bases at V and 0 bases at J, with 12 bases between. Per the germline V gene, CDR1 is MDHEN and CDR2 is SYDVKM. The CDR3 has 16 amino acids. The CDR3 sequence: CASSLPGGYSGNTIYF. The CDR3 nucleotides read TGTGCCAGCAGTTTGCCCGGGGGATACTCTGGAAACACCATATATTTT.

The CDR3 reads CASSLPGRERQETQYF. In nucleotides, the CDR3 is TGTGCCAGCAGCTTACCCGGACGGGAAAGACAAGAGACCCAGTACTTC. The chain employs TRBV7-9 and TRBJ2-5; a possible D gene is TRBD2 (5 bases). Germline CDR1 SEHNR, CDR2 FQNEAQ (reference sequence). Trimming removed 2 bases from V and 2 bases from J, with 15 bases in between. The CDR3 spans 16 residues.

The gene calls are TRBV5-6 and TRBJ2-1; 10 bases align to TRBD2. Looked up from germline, CDR1 is SGHDT and CDR2 is YYEEEE. CDR3 length: 15 amino acids. The V gene end was trimmed by 3 bases and the J gene end by 8 bases; junction bases not matched to a gene: 8. CDR3 bases: TGTGCCAGCAGCTCTGCAGCGGGGGGGTGGTATGAGCAGTTCTTC. Protein product: CASSSAAGGWYEQFF.

The chain carries TRBV6-5 and TRBJ1-4, with D tentatively TRBD1 (6 bases). The germline V gene encodes CDR1 MNHEY and CDR2 SVGAGI. V was clipped by 6 bases and J by 5 bases, with 13 bases between them. The CDR3 spans 14 residues. CDR3 nucleotide sequence: TGTGCCAGCAGCAGGACAGCGGGGAATGAAAAACTGTTTTTT. Its translation: CASSRTAGNEKLFF.